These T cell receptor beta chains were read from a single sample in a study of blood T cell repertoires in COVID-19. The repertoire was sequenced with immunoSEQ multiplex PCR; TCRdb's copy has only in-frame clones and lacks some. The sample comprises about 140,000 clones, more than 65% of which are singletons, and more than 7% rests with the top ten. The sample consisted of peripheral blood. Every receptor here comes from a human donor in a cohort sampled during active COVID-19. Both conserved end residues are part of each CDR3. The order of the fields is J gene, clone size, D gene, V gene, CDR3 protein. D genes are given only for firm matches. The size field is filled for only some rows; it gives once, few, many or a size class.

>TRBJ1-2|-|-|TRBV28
CASRTPIGTHYGYTF
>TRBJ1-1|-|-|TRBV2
CASSVQGWGNTEAFF
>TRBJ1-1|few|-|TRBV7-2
CASSLTGIDTEAFF
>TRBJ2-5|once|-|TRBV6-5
CASSYRSVNQETQYF
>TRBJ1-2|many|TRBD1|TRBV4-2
CASSQESRTGRGYTF
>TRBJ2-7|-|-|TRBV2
CASSKQGGTLYEQYF
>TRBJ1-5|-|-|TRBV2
CASSLTDTGPQHF
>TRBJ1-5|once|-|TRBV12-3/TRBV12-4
CASSATGNQPQHF
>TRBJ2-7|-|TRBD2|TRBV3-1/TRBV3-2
CASSQDQRGYEQYF
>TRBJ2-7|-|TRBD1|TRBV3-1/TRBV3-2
CASSLGTGPLEQYF